A single sample gave rise to the 8 T cell receptor beta chains below, sequenced in a study of T-cell memory formation after mild COVID-19 (dated by TCRdb to the early 2020s). The protocol used for the library was 5' RACE. Sequencing used an Illumina NovaSeq 6000. TCRdb handled the public reads itself, with Q25 trimming in fastp and clone calling in MiXCR, and kept productive beta chains. Rows with one shared CDR3 protein collapse into an entry with the most common genes and DNA. The sample profile shows 550,000 to 600,000 distinct CDR3 sequences; roughly 21% of them were found once. Roughly 8.3% of the sample goes to the ten largest clones. The sequenced material came from PBMCs or a T cell subset sorted from them (not recorded which). These TCRs come from an adult woman who had mild COVID-19 (a few samples of this study predate the infection). The sample titles of this study are shuffled in the database, so cell type and time point are left out; the donor was told from shared clones.

The chain employs TRBV6-1 and TRBJ1-2; D uncertain. V was shortened by 0 bases and J by 4 bases, with 6 bases between the two germline ends. Germline values: CDR1 MNHNS, CDR2 SASEGT. This CDR3 spans 13 amino acids. The chain's CDR3 is CASSEAVRYGYTF. CDR3 sequence (DNA): TGTGCCAGCAGTGAAGCTGTCCGCTATGGCTACACCTTC.

The chain recombines TRBV18 with TRBJ1-1, with D perhaps matching TRBD1 (6 bases). This CDR3 region has 14 residues. Germline V gives CDR1 KGHSH, CDR2 LQKENI. V shed 2 bases and J shed 1 base, with 8 bases lying between them. The CDR3 is CASSPTGTNTEAFF. CDR3 bases: TGTGCCAGCTCACCAACAGGGACGAACACTGAAGCTTTCTTT. Filled out from reference TRBV18 and TRBJ1-1, the complete variable domain reads NAGVMQNPRHLVRRRGQEARLRCSPMKGHSHVYWYRQLPEEGLKFMVYLQKENIIDESGMPKERFSAEFPKEGPSILRIQQVVRGDSAAYFCASSPTGTNTEAFFGQGTRLTVV.

The table lists this clonotype with a few counts. Here the CDR3 DNA reads TGTGCCAGCAGCTTAAGACCCGGACAGGGGGCGGGGGAGCAGTACTTC. This gives the protein CASSLRPGQGAGEQYF. V usage is TRBV7-6 and J usage is TRBJ2-7; 11 bases agree with TRBD1. Germline V gene sequence: CDR1 SGHVS, CDR2 FNYEAQ. V lost 2 bases, J lost 7 bases, and 10 bases stayed unmatched. This CDR3 contains 16 residues.

The chain is built from TRBV12-3 or TRBV12-4 and TRBJ2-7; 8 nucleotides match TRBD1. V trimming: 5 bases; J trimming: 5 bases; junction bases outside the gene matches: 8. There are 14 residues in the CDR3. CDR3 sequence: CASSLGQGWDEQYF. In DNA form, the CDR3 reads TGTGCCAGCAGTCTAGGACAGGGCTGGGACGAGCAGTACTTC.

The chain joins TRBV20-1 to TRBJ2-7; 11 bases align to TRBD2. V lost 4 bases and J lost 2; bases outside the gene matches: 7. The CDR3 consists of 15 residues. CDR1 and CDR2 from the germline V gene are DFQATT and SNEGSKA (reference sequence). The DNA of the CDR3 is TGCAGTGCTAAGGGGCCGACTAGCGGGGCCTACGAGCAGTACTTC. It specifies CSAKGPTSGAYEQYF.

The chain combines TRBV5-5 with TRBJ1-5, with D perhaps TRBD1 (5 bases). Germline CDR1 is SGHKS and CDR2 is YYEKEE (reference sequence). The germline V and J ends were trimmed by 0 bases and 3 bases, with 16 bases remaining between them. The CDR3 spans 17 residues. CDR3 nucleotide sequence: TGTGCCAGCAGCTTGGCGGGTCGGCAGGGCCTCAATCAGCCCCAGCATTTT. It codes for CASSLAGRQGLNQPQHF.

Notes on this clonotype: Because it lacks the conserved phenylalanine or tryptophan at the end, this CDR3 is likely a read error. The chain combines TRBV18 with TRBJ1-1; 9 positions match TRBD1. In germline, CDR1 is KGHSH, CDR2 LQKENI. The length of the CDR3 is 16 residues. V was clipped by 4 bases and J by 5 bases; unmatched bases: 11. CDR3 protein: CASSLGTGWRGTEAFV. The CDR3 bases are TGTGCCAGCTCACTCGGGACAGGGTGGAGAGGAACTGAAGCTTTCGTT.

This sequence joins TRBV29-1 and TRBJ1-1, with a weak D call TRBD1 (5 bases). CDR3 length: 13 residues. The V gene lost 7 bases and the J gene lost 4 bases, with 16 bases spanning the gap. Germline V gene lookup returns CDR1 SQVTM and CDR2 ANQGSEA. The CDR3 is CSASGGGLTEAFF. The CDR3 coding sequence is TGCAGCGCCTCGGGGGGAGGGCTCACTGAAGCTTTCTTT.